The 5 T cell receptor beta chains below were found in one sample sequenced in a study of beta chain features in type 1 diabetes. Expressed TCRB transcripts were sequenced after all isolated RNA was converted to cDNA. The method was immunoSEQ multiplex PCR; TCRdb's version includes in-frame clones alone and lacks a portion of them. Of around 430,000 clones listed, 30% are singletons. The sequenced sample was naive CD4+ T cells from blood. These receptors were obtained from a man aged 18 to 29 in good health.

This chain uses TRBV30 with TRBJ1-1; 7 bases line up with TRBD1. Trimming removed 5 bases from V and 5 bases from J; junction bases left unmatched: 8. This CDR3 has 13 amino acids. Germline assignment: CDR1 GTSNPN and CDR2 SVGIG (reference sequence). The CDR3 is CAWLRQGGTEAFF. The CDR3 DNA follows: TGTGCCTGGCTAAGGCAGGGGGGAACTGAAGCTTTCTTT. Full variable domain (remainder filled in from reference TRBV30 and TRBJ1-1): SQTIHQWPATLVQPVGSPLSLECTVEGTSNPNLYWYRQAAGRGLQLLFYSVGIGQISSEVPQNLSASRPQDRQFILSSKKLLLSDSGFYLCAWLRQGGTEAFFGQGTRLTVV.

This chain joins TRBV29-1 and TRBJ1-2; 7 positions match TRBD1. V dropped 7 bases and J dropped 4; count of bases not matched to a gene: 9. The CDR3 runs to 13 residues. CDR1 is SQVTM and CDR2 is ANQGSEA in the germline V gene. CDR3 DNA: TGCAGCGCGAGAGACCGGGACAGCTATGGCTACACCTTC. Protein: CSARDRDSYGYTF.

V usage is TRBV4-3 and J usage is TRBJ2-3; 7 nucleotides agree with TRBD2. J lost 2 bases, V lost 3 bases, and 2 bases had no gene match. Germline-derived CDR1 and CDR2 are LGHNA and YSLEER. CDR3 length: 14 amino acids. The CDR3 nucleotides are TGCGCCAGCAGCCAGCTAGCGGACACAGATACGCAGTATTTT. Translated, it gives CASSQLADTDTQYF.

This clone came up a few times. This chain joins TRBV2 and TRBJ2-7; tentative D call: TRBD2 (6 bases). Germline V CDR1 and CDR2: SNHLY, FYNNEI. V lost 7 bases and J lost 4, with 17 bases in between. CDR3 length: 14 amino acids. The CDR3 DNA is TGTGCCAGCACCCCTAGCGAGGCACTGTACGAGCAGTACTTC. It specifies CASTPSEALYEQYF.

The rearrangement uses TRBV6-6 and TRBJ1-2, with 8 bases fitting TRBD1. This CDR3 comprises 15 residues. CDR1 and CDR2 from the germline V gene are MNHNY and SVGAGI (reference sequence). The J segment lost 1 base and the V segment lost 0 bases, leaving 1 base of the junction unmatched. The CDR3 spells CASSYSGQVNYGYTF. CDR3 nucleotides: TGTGCCAGCAGTTACTCGGGACAGGTTAACTATGGCTACACCTTC.